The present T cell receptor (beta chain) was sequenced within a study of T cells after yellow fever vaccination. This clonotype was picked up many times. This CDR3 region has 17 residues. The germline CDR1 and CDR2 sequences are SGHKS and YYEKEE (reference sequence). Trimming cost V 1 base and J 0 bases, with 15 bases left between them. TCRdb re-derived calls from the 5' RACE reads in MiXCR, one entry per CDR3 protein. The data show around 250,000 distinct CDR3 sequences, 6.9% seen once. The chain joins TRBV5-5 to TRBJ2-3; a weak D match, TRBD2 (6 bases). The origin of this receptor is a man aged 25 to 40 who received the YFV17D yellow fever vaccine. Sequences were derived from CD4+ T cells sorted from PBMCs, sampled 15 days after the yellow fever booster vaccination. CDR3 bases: TGTGCCAGCAGCTTGCCCCCGGGGCGGGGAAGCACAGATACGCAGTATTTT. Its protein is CASSLPPGRGSTDTQYF.